By proportion, the clone carrying this T cell receptor (beta chain) is medium-sized. This sample also contains other DNA sequences that code for the same CDR3. These data belong to a study of metastatic and nonmetastatic thyroid tumors. Study-level information: Peripheral blood and tumor or nodule samples from malignant and benign thyroid patients were compared.

TCRdb reassembled clones from the PCR reads with MiXCR. The table lists some 18,000 clones, 30% to 40% of them singletons, with 10% in the top ten. No treatment had been given to any patient before thyroid surgery. V lost 7 bases, J lost 1 base, and 5 bases stayed unmatched. The CDR3 runs to 14 residues. Per the germline V gene, CDR1 is MNHNS and CDR2 is SASEGT. The sequenced sample consisted of tumor tissue. This chain joins TRBV6-1 and TRBJ1-1, with 8 bases matching TRBD1. This receptor was identified in a male donor with papillary thyroid cancer or a benign thyroid nodule (not recorded which). Some clones in this sample may be carry-over from other donors' samples. CDR3 sequence reads: CASIRGRGNTEAFF. DNA for the CDR3: TGTGCCAGCATCAGGGGGCGCGGGAACACTGAAGCTTTCTTT.